Below are 5 T cell receptor beta chains sequenced from a single sample in a study of T cells in tuberculosis. The repertoire was sequenced with immunoSEQ multiplex PCR; TCRdb's copy has only in-frame clones and lacks some. The sample holds approximately 35,000 clones, roughly 97% seen once. Specimen: PBMCs. These receptors originate from a donor under 30 with latent tuberculosis or without tuberculosis infection.

The chain links TRBV9 to TRBJ2-7; 9 nucleotides align to TRBD1. The germline CDR1 and CDR2 sequences are SGDLS and YYNGEE. The ends lost 2 bases at V and 3 bases at J; junction bases unmatched: 6. The CDR3 runs to 15 residues. The DNA for the CDR3 is TGTGCCAGCAGCGTTACCGGGACAGGGCGCTACGAGCAGTACTTC. This sequence encodes CASSVTGTGRYEQYF.

The V and J genes are TRBV25-1 and TRBJ2-3; 7 nucleotides align to TRBD2. Losses at the gene ends were 6 bases for V and 5 bases for J; bases not matched to a gene: 8. This CDR3 has 14 residues. CDR1 is MGHDK, CDR2 SYGVNS, per germline. CDR3 DNA sequence: TGTGCCAGCAGCCCCGGGACTACGATAGATACGCAGTATTTT. Its protein product is CASSPGTTIDTQYF.

This chain connects TRBV5-6 to TRBJ2-1; 9 nucleotides match TRBD2. The CDR3 consists of 16 residues. CDR1 and CDR2 (germline): SGHDT, YYEEEE. V shed 4 bases, J shed 4 bases, and the junction held 9 bases outside the gene matches. The CDR3 sequence: CASSDLAGSYYNEQFF. For the CDR3, the DNA is TGTGCCAGCAGCGACCTAGCGGGAAGCTATTACAATGAGCAGTTCTTC.

V and J are TRBV19 and TRBJ2-3; D not resolved. From germline, CDR1 is LNHDA and CDR2 SQIVND (reference sequence). This CDR3 has 14 residues. The ends were cut back, 1 base at V and 3 bases at J, with 8 bases in the middle. CDR3 in amino acids: CASSIGRLTDTQYF. Here the CDR3 DNA reads TGTGCCAGTAGTATAGGTCGTCTGACAGATACGCAGTATTTT.

This chain joins TRBV7-9 and TRBJ1-2; D unclear. V was clipped by 5 bases and J by 6 bases, with 16 bases between them. There are 14 residues in the CDR3. Germline V gives CDR1 SEHNR, CDR2 FQNEAQ (reference sequence). The CDR3 bases are TGTGCCAGCAGCCTAGGTGAGGCTCCTCATGGCTACACCTTC. It encodes CASSLGEAPHGYTF.